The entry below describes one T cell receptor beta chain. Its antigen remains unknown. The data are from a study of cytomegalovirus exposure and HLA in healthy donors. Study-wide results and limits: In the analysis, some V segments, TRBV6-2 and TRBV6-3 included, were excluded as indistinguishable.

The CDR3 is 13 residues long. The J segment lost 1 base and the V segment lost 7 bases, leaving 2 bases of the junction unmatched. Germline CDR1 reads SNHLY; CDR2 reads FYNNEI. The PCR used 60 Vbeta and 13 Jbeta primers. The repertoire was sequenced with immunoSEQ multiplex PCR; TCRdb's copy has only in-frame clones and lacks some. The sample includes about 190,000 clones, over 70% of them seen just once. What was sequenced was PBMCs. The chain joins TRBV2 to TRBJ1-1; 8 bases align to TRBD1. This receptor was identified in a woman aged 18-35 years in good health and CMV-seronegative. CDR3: CASTDRGNTEAFF. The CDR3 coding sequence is TGTGCCAGCACCGACAGGGGGAACACTGAAGCTTTCTTT.